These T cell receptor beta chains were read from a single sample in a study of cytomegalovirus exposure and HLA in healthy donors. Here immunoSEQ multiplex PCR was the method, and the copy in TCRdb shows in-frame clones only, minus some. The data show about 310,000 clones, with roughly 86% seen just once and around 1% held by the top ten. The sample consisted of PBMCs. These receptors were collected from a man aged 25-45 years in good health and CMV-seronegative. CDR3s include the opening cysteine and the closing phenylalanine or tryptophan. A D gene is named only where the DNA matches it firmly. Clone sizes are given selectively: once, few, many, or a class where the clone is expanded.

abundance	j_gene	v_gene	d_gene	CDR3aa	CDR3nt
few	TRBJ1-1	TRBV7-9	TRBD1	CASKPGTGTEAFF	TGTGCCAGCAAACCCGGGACAGGGACTGAAGCTTTCTTT
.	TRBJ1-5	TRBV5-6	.	CASSFMNQPQHF	TGTGCCAGCAGCTTTATGAATCAGCCCCAGCATTTT
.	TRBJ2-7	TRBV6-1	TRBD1	CASAGTGRHEQYF	TGTGCCAGTGCCGGGACAGGGCGACACGAGCAGTACTTC
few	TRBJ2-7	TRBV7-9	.	CASSPPTAKGRLEQYF	TGTGCCAGCAGCCCCCCGACAGCAAAGGGGCGACTCGAGCAGTACTTC
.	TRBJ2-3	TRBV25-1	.	CASSEYRQARTDTQYF	TGTGCCAGCAGTGAATATCGACAGGCCCGCACAGATACGCAGTATTTT
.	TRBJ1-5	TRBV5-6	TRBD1	CASSIWTGYSNQPQHF	TGTGCCAGCAGCATCTGGACAGGGTATAGCAATCAGCCCCAGCATTTT
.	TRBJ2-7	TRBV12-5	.	CASALGRGYEQYF	TGTGCTAGTGCCCTCGGACGGGGCTACGAGCAGTACTTC
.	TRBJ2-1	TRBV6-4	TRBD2	CASSEGTSGGNEQFF	TGTGCCAGCAGTGAAGGGACTAGCGGGGGCAATGAGCAGTTCTTC
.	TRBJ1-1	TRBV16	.	CASSQYTANTEAFF	TGTGCCAGCAGCCAATACACAGCGAACACTGAAGCTTTCTTT
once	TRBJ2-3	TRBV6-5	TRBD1	CASSATGLGTDTQYF	TGTGCCAGCAGCGCGACAGGGTTGGGCACAGATACGCAGTATTTT
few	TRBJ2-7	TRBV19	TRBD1	CASSTTGGSYEQYF	TGTGCCAGTAGTACCACAGGGGGCTCCTACGAGCAGTACTTC
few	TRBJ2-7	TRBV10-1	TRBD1	CASSESGTGGTEQYF	TGCGCCAGCAGTGAGTCCGGGACAGGGGGTACCGAGCAGTACTTC
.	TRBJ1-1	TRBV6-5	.	CASSYFPGGTEAFF	TGTGCCAGCAGTTACTTCCCGGGAGGGACTGAAGCTTTCTTT
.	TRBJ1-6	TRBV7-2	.	CASSPTGSNSPLHF	TGTGCCAGCAGCCCCACGGGTTCCAATTCACCCCTCCACTTT
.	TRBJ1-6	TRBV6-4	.	CASRPQGGNNSPLHF	TGTGCCAGCAGGCCACAGGGTGGAAATAATTCACCCCTCCACTTT
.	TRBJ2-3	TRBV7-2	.	CASSLRSGQSTDTQYF	TGTGCCAGCAGCCTCCGCAGTGGTCAGAGCACAGATACGCAGTATTTT
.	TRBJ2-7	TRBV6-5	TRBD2	CASSYRGLAGHYEQYF	TGTGCCAGCAGTTATAGGGGACTAGCGGGGCACTACGAGCAGTACTTC
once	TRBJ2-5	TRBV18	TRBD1	CASSSYGTDQETQYF	TGTGCCAGCTCATCATACGGGACAGACCAAGAGACCCAGTACTTC
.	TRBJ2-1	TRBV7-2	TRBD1	CASSLAAGGGSYNEQFF	TGTGCCAGCAGCTTAGCGGCAGGGGGCGGGTCCTACAATGAGCAGTTCTTC
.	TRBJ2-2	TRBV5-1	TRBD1	CASRGQGDTGELFF	TGCGCCAGCAGAGGACAGGGGGACACCGGGGAGCTGTTTTTT
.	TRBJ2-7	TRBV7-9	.	CASSGLDISYEQYF	TGTGCCAGCAGCGGATTGGACATCTCCTACGAGCAGTACTTC
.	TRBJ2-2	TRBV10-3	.	CAISVQGWSGELFF	TGTGCCATCAGTGTGCAGGGGTGGTCCGGGGAGCTGTTTTTT
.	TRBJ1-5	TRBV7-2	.	CASSLWQGSNQPQHF	TGTGCCAGCAGCTTATGGCAGGGCAGCAATCAGCCCCAGCATTTT
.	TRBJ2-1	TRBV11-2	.	CASILGLNYNEQFF	TGTGCCAGCATCCTGGGACTGAACTACAATGAGCAGTTCTTC
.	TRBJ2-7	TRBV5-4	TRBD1	CASSWDRASSSYEQYF	TGTGCCAGCAGCTGGGACAGGGCGTCATCCTCCTACGAGCAGTACTTC
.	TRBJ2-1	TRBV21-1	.	CASSSSGPGDEQFF	TGTGCCAGCAGTTCGAGCGGCCCGGGGGATGAGCAGTTCTTC
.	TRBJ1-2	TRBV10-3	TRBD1	CAISVIGTGGRDGYTF	TGTGCCATCAGTGTGATCGGGACAGGGGGCCGGGATGGCTACACCTTC
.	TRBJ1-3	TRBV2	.	CASSDAGDSSGNTIYF	TGTGCCAGCAGTGATGCAGGGGATTCCTCTGGAAACACCATATATTTT
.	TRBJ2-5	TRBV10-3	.	CAISEGRGETQYF	TGTGCCATCAGTGAGGGGAGGGGGGAGACCCAGTACTTC
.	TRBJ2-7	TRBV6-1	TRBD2	CASSATGGGIEQYF	TGTGCCAGCAGTGCCACGGGCGGGGGGATCGAGCAGTACTTC
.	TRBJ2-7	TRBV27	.	CATRSLGQLTGGSYEQYF	TGTGCCACCCGAAGCCTGGGGCAATTGACCGGTGGGTCCTACGAGCAGTACTTC
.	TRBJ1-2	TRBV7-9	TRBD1	CASSSRDDRGVNYGYTF	TGTGCCAGCAGCTCCCGAGACGACAGGGGTGTTAACTATGGCTACACCTTC
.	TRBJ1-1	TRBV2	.	CASRASPSNTEAFF	TGTGCCAGTCGAGCGAGCCCCTCGAACACTGAAGCTTTCTTT
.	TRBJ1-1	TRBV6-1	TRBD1	CASSELGTGNTEAFF	TGTGCCAGCAGTGAACTTGGGACAGGGAACACTGAAGCTTTCTTT
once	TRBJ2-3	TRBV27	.	CASSRDTSTDTQYF	TGTGCCAGCAGCCGGGACACTAGCACAGATACGCAGTATTTT
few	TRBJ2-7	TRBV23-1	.	CASSLLGGLAEYF	TGCGCCAGCAGTCTGCTTGGCGGACTCGCTGAGTACTTC
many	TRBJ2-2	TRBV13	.	CASSHGGGGLDSNTGELFF	TGTGCCAGCAGCCACGGAGGCGGGGGCCTCGACTCGAACACCGGGGAGCTGTTTTTT
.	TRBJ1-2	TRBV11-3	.	CASSLVAGPNYGYTF	TGTGCCAGCAGCTTAGTAGCCGGCCCTAACTATGGCTACACCTTC
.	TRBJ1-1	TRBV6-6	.	CASDPQGNTEAFF	TGTGCCAGCGATCCACAGGGGAACACTGAAGCTTTCTTT
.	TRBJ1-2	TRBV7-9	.	CASSSQRGGGDYGYTF	TGTGCCAGCAGCTCCCAAAGGGGAGGCGGAGACTATGGCTACACCTTC
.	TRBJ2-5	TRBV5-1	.	CASSLSGIQETQYF	TGCGCCAGCAGCTTATCCGGGATTCAAGAGACCCAGTACTTC
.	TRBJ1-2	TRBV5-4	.	CASSRDGGRNYGYTF	TGTGCCAGCAGCCGGGATGGGGGCCGTAACTATGGCTACACCTTC
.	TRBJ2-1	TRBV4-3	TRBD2	CASSQAPSGGSYNEQFF	TGCGCCAGCAGCCAAGCCCCTAGCGGGGGCTCCTACAATGAGCAGTTCTTC
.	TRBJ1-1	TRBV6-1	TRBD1	CASRDRQGSYTEAFF	TGTGCCAGCAGAGACAGACAGGGATCATACACTGAAGCTTTCTTT
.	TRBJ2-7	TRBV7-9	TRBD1	CASSLASGTGSYEQYF	TGTGCCAGCAGCTTAGCGTCAGGGACAGGGAGCTACGAGCAGTACTTC
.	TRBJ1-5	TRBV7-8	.	CASSLAVYQPQHF	TGTGCCAGCAGCTTAGCCGTGTATCAGCCCCAGCATTTT
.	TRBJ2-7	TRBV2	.	CASSEATRPGSAYEQYF	TGTGCCAGCAGTGAAGCGACCAGGCCAGGGTCAGCCTACGAGCAGTACTTC
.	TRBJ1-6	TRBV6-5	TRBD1	CASSSDRRESPLHF	TGTGCCAGCAGTTCGGACAGGAGAGAGTCACCCCTCCACTTT
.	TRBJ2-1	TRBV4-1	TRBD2	CASSQSRSGGTYNEQFF	TGCGCCAGCAGCCAATCTCGCAGCGGGGGAACCTACAATGAGCAGTTCTTC
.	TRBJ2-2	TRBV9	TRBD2	CASSVPSAGVNTGELFF	TGTGCCAGCAGCGTCCCATCGGCGGGGGTGAACACCGGGGAGCTGTTTTTT